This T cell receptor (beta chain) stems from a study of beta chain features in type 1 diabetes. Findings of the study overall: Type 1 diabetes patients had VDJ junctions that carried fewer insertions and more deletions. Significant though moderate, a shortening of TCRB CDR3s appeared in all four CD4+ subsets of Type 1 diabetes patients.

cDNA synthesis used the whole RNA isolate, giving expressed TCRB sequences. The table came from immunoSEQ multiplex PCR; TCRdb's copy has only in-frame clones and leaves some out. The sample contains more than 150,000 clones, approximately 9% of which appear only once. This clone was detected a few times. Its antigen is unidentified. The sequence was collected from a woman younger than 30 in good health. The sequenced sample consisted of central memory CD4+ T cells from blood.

CDR3 coding DNA: TGTGCCAGCAGGGGAGATTCTAACTATGGCTACACCTTC. It is translated as CASRGDSNYGYTF. This chain uses TRBV2 with TRBJ1-2; D unresolved. The V end was cut by 6 bases, the J end by 0 bases, with 8 bases between. Germline loops: CDR1 SNHLY, CDR2 FYNNEI. CDR3 size: 13 residues.